The clone carrying this TCR beta chain was counted many times. Its matching antigen is unknown. TCRdb re-analysed the 5' RACE reads in MiXCR, keeping a single row per CDR3 protein. The repertoire holds 55,000 to 65,000 distinct CDR3 sequences, with roughly a tenth as singletons. The data derive from a study of early T cells in non-severe SARS-CoV-2 infection. Study observations and caveats: The VDJdb matching leaned toward anti-spike CD8 responses and overlooked private and CD4 specificities.

This CDR3 region has 16 residues. Germline V gene data show CDR1 as SGHDN and CDR2 as FVKESK. V was pared by 0 bases and J by 1 base, with 11 bases between. The chain couples TRBV14 to TRBJ2-3, with a possible D match to TRBD2 (6 bases). The TCR sequence derives from an adult who was a healthcare worker with PCR-confirmed SARS-CoV-2 infection or an uninfected control (not recorded which). The sequencing sample was made of whole blood. The CDR3 sequence is CASSQDARGGTDTQYF. CDR3 bases: TGTGCCAGCAGCCAAGATGCGCGCGGGGGCACAGATACGCAGTATTTT.